Listed below are T cell receptor beta chains from one sample, sequenced in a study of CD8+ T cells in alopecia areata. TCRdb's copy holds only in-frame clones and misses some; the assay was immunoSEQ multiplex PCR. The sample yields some 170,000 clones, roughly 60% seen once. Sequences were derived from CD4+ T cells sorted from blood, sampled at approximately week 56, from a patient treated with tofacitinib. The receptors stem from a human donor with alopecia areata. The CDR3 runs from the conserved cysteine through the conserved F or W. Each record gives: clone size, J gene, V gene, D gene, CDR3 protein, CDR3 DNA. A D gene is named only where the DNA matches it firmly. Expanded clones are given a class, and other clones once, few, many or no size at all.

>.|TRBJ1-5|TRBV7-9|TRBD1
CASRPPDRGLNQPQHF
TGTGCCAGCAGACCGCCGGACAGGGGGCTCAATCAGCCCCAGCATTTT
>.|TRBJ2-3|TRBV18|.
CASSPSDTQYF
TGTGCCAGCTCACCTTCAGATACGCAGTATTTT
>.|TRBJ1-6|TRBV7-9|TRBD1
CASRLDGQGAFRSNSPLHF
TGTGCCAGCAGATTGGACGGACAGGGGGCTTTCCGATCCAATTCACCCCTCCACTTT
>.|TRBJ2-5|TRBV27|TRBD1
CASRTTGLETQYF
TGTGCCAGCAGGACGACAGGGCTGGAGACCCAGTACTTC
>few|TRBJ1-4|TRBV5-1|.
CASTLQGDFSNEKLFF
TGCGCCAGCACCTTGCAAGGGGACTTCAGCAATGAAAAACTGTTTTTT
>.|TRBJ2-1|TRBV18|.
CASSPQYRVRDNEQFF
TGTGCCAGCTCACCACAGTACCGGGTCCGGGACAATGAGCAGTTCTTC
>.|TRBJ1-2|TRBV7-2|.
CASSFFSGYTF
TGTGCCAGCAGCTTTTTCTCCGGCTACACCTTC
>.|TRBJ2-5|TRBV29-1|TRBD2
CSVERGAGETQYF
TGCAGCGTTGAGCGGGGGGCCGGGGAGACCCAGTACTTC
>.|TRBJ1-1|TRBV7-6|.
CASSPGHLNTEAFF
TGTGCCAGCAGCCCGGGACACCTGAACACTGAAGCTTTCTTT
>.|TRBJ2-3|TRBV4-1|TRBD2
CASSQEGLAVSTDTQYF
TGCGCCAGCAGCCAAGAGGGACTAGCGGTAAGCACAGATACGCAGTATTTT
>.|TRBJ1-5|TRBV6-5|.
CASSYSVDQPQHF
TGTGCCAGCAGTTACTCGGTGGATCAGCCCCAGCATTTT
>.|TRBJ1-6|TRBV28|.
CASTKGNWGSPLHF
TGTGCCAGCACCAAGGGGAATTGGGGTTCACCCCTCCACTTT
>few|TRBJ1-1|TRBV5-1|.
CASSLDTTMNTEAFF
TGCGCCAGCAGCTTGGACACCACCATGAACACTGAAGCTTTCTTT
>.|TRBJ2-3|TRBV7-3|.
CASSLTSRAGLSTDTQYF
TGTGCCAGCAGCTTAACCTCACGGGCCGGCCTTAGCACAGATACGCAGTATTTT
>once|TRBJ1-5|TRBV6-5|TRBD1
CASRSGGGQPQHF
TGTGCCAGCAGATCAGGGGGAGGCCAGCCCCAGCATTTT
>.|TRBJ2-3|TRBV10-3|TRBD1
CAIGGQSTDTQYF
TGTGCCATCGGGGGACAGAGCACAGATACGCAGTATTTT
>.|TRBJ1-2|TRBV5-1|.
CASSSPMGEDGYTF
TGCGCCAGCAGCTCGCCCATGGGGGAGGATGGCTACACCTTC
>.|TRBJ2-6|TRBV2|.
CASSPGRSSGANVLTF
TGTGCCAGCAGTCCCGGTAGGAGCTCTGGGGCCAACGTCCTGACTTTC
>.|TRBJ1-1|TRBV19|.
CASSIGGGMGTEAFF
TGTGCCAGTAGTATAGGAGGGGGAATGGGCACTGAAGCTTTCTTT
>.|TRBJ2-1|TRBV29-1|.
CSVNPSPAQGRNEQFF
TGCAGCGTTAACCCGAGTCCCGCGCAGGGGAGGAATGAGCAGTTCTTC
>.|TRBJ2-5|TRBV30|TRBD1
CAWSNRGTETQYF
TGTGCCTGGAGCAACAGGGGCACGGAGACCCAGTACTTC
>.|TRBJ2-3|TRBV7-9|.
CASSLAGVDTQYF
TGTGCCAGCAGCTTAGCAGGGGTGGATACGCAGTATTTT
>.|TRBJ1-5|TRBV19|.
CASSMIVQPQHF
TGTGCCAGTAGTATGATCGTTCAGCCCCAGCATTTT
>few|TRBJ2-5|TRBV7-9|.
CASSGETQYF
TGTGCCAGCAGCGGGGAGACCCAGTACTTC
>.|TRBJ2-1|TRBV25-1|TRBD2
CASHTSGDYNEQFF
TGTGCCAGCCACACTAGCGGGGATTACAATGAGCAGTTCTTC